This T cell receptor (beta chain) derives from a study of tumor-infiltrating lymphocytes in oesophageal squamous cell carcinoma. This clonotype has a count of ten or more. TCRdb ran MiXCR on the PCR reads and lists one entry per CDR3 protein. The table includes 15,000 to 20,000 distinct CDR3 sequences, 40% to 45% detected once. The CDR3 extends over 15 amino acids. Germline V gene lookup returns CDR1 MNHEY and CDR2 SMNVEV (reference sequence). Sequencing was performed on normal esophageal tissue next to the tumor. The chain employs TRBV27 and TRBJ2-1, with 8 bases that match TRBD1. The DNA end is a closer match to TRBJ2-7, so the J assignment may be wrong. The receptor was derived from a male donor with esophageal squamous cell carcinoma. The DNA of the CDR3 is TGTGCCAGCAGTTTACCCGGGACAGGCTCCTACGAGCAGTACTTC. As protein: CASSLPGTGSYEQYF.